This TCR beta chain was observed in a study of early T cells in non-severe SARS-CoV-2 infection. Study summary: From unsorted whole blood, bulk RNA was sequenced, and the chains remained unpaired. Study-level points and caveats: Anti-spike CD8 specificities were favored by VDJdb matching, whose results missed private and CD4 specificities.

This clonotype was observed many times. As yet, its antigen is unknown. The length of the CDR3 is 12 residues. CDR1 and CDR2 (germline): DFQATT, SNEGSKA (reference sequence). V was clipped by 6 bases and J by 10 bases; unmatched bases: 10. Molecules of cDNA were individually given unique molecular identifiers that were attached to them. Using its own MiXCR run on the 5' RACE reads, TCRdb lists one record per CDR3 protein. The data show 24,000 or so distinct CDR3 sequences, with around 5.1% seen just once and less than 2.5% held by the top ten. Source material: whole blood. The sequence was obtained from an adult who was a healthcare worker with PCR-confirmed SARS-CoV-2 infection or an uninfected control (not recorded which). V usage is TRBV20-1 and J usage is TRBJ1-1; 8 nucleotides agree with TRBD1. CDR3 coding DNA: TGCAGTGCCTCTCTCAGGGGGCGGGGAGCTTTCTTT. Its translation is CSASLRGRGAFF.